This T cell receptor (beta chain) was found in a study of blood T cell repertoires in COVID-19. In the study overall: Donors in the United States, Italy and Spain gave samples during acute or convalescent COVID-19. T cells, B-cell-depleted T cells, or PBMCs provided the cDNA or gDNA that served as material.

From germline, CDR1 is SGHTS and CDR2 YDEGEE. J lost 5 bases, V lost 0 bases, and 8 bases had no gene match. The CDR3 runs to 17 residues. In the authors' workflow: From reference gene primer amplification, estimates of nucleated cell counts were derived. Profiling relied on immunoSEQ multiplex PCR, and the TCRdb table lists in-frame clones only, not all of them. V and J calls plus clone size are reproduced from that table; the DNA served to infer D and trimming. The table records about 74,000 clones, roughly 81% of them present only once. This TCR was recovered from a man aged 65 to 85 with acute or convalescent COVID-19. The V call is TRBV5-8, the J call TRBJ2-5, with 12 bases fitting TRBD2. The sample comprised peripheral blood. The CDR3, as DNA: TGTGCCAGCAGCTTGGGTCGGCTAGCGGGAGGGCCGGAGACCCAGTACTTC. Amino acid sequence: CASSLGRLAGGPETQYF.